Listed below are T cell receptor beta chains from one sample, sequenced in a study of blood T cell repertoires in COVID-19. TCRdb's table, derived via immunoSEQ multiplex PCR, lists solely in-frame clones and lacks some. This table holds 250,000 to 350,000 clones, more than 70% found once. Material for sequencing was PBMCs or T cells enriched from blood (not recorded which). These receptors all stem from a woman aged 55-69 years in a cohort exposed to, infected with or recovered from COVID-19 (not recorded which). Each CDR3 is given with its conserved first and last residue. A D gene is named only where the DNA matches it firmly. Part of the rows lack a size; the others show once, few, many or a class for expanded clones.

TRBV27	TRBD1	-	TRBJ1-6	CASSFYRGYNSPLHF	TGTGCCAGCAGTTTCTACAGGGGGTATAATTCACCCCTCCACTTT
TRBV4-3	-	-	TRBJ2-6	CASSQDSSGANVLTF	TGCGCCAGCAGCCAAGACAGCTCTGGGGCCAACGTCCTGACTTTC
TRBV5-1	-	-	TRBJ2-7	CASSLSFGGNYEQYF	TGCGCCAGCAGCTTGAGTTTCGGAGGAAACTACGAGCAGTACTTC
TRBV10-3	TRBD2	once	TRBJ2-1	CAISESGLVDNEQFF	TGTGCCATCAGTGAGTCGGGACTAGTTGACAATGAGCAGTTCTTC
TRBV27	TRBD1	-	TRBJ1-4	CASSPTDRIFEKLFF	TGTGCCAGCAGTCCCACGGACAGGATATTTGAAAAACTGTTTTTT
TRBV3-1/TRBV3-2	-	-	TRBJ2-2	CASKSDQVGGNTGELFF	TGTGCCAGCAAAAGCGACCAGGTGGGAGGGAACACCGGGGAGCTGTTTTTT
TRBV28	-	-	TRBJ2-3	CASGGGGTDTQYF	TGTGCCAGCGGTGGCGGGGGCACAGATACGCAGTATTTT
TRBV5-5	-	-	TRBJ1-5	CASSLDFSNQPQHF	TGTGCCAGCAGCTTGGACTTTAGCAATCAGCCCCAGCATTTT
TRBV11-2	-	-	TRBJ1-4	CASSLGRATNEKLFF	TGTGCCAGCAGCTTGGGCAGGGCAACTAATGAAAAACTGTTTTTT
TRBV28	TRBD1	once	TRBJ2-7	CASSKGTAYEQYF	TGTGCCAGCAGTAAGGGGACAGCCTACGAGCAGTACTTC
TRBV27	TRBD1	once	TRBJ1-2	CASSSRQGDYGYTF	TGTGCCAGCAGTTCCAGACAGGGCGACTATGGCTACACCTTC
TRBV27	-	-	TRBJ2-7	CASSEHSSYEQYF	TGTGCCAGCAGTGAACACAGCTCCTACGAGCAGTACTTC
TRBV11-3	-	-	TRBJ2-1	CASSLTRGTYNEQFF	TGTGCCAGCAGCTTAACAAGGGGTACCTACAATGAGCAGTTCTTC
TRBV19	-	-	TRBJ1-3	CASSTRQSSGNTIYF	TGTGCCAGTAGTACCAGACAGAGCTCTGGAAACACCATATATTTT
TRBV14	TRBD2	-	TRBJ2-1	CASSHLAGGPHEQFF	TGTGCCAGCAGCCACCTAGCGGGAGGGCCCCATGAGCAGTTCTTC
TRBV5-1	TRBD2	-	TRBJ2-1	CASSPSGKEWNEQFF	TGCGCCAGCAGTCCTAGCGGGAAAGAGTGGAATGAGCAGTTCTTC
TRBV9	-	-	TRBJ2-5	CASSGLEVTQYF	TGTGCCAGCAGCGGACTAGAGGTGACCCAGTACTTC
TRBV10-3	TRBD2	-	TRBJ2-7	CAISESNWRTSASYEQYF	TGTGCCATCAGTGAGTCGAACTGGCGGACTAGCGCTTCCTACGAGCAGTACTTC
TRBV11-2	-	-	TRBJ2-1	CASSKIDRYNEQFF	TGTGCCAGCAGTAAAATTGACAGGTACAATGAGCAGTTCTTC
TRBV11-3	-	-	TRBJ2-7	CASSCPRERNEQYF	TGTGCCAGCAGCTGTCCCCGGGAACGGAACGAGCAGTACTTC
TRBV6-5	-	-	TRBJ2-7	CASTLSGTSYEQYF	TGTGCCAGCACCCTAAGCGGAACCTCCTACGAGCAGTACTTC
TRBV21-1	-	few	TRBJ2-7	CASSKIPTEFAYEQYF	TGTGCCAGCAGCAAAATACCCACAGAATTCGCCTACGAGCAGTACTTC
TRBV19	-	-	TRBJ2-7	CASIVMRDYEQYF	TGTGCCAGTATAGTAATGCGGGATTACGAGCAGTACTTC
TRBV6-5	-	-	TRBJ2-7	CASSRSRAATYEQYF	TGTGCCAGCAGTCGGAGCAGGGCGGCTACCTACGAGCAGTACTTC
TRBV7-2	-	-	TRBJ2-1	CASSYLPQGGGRLEFF	TGTGCCAGCAGCTATCTGCCCCAAGGAGGAGGGAGGTTGGAGTTCTTC
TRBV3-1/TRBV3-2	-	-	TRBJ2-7	CASSQGAPYEQYF	TGTGCCAGCAGCCAAGGGGCGCCCTACGAGCAGTACTTC
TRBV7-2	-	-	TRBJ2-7	CASSPRTPREQYF	TGTGCCAGCAGCCCACGGACTCCGAGGGAGCAGTACTTC
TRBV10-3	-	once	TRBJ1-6	CAISGAGGSPLHF	TGTGCCATCAGTGGGGCCGGGGGTTCACCCCTCCACTTT
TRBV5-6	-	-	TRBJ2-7	CASSLASSDVVRYEQYF	TGTGCCAGCAGCTTGGCCTCTAGCGATGTAGTAAGGTACGAGCAGTACTTC
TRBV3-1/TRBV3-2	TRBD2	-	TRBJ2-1	CASSQPRAGLYEQFF	TGTGCCAGCAGCCAACCCCGAGCGGGACTCTATGAGCAGTTCTTC
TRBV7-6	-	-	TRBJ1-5	CASSLQDNSNQPQHF	TGTGCCAGCAGCTTACAGGACAATAGCAATCAGCCCCAGCATTTT
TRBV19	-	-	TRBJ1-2	CASSINTGGDGYTF	TGTGCCAGTAGTATCAACACCGGGGGTGATGGCTACACCTTC
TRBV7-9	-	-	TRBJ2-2	CASSLAGSVGTGELFF	TGTGCCAGCAGCTTAGCCGGGAGTGTCGGAACCGGGGAGCTGTTTTTT
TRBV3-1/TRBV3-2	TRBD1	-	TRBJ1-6	CASSRAPNTGTGNSPLHF	TGTGCCAGCAGCCGAGCCCCAAATACCGGGACAGGGAATTCACCCCTCCACTTT
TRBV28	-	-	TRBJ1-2	CASSLTGPGVGGYTF	TGTGCCAGCAGTTTGACCGGCCCAGGGGTAGGAGGCTACACCTTC
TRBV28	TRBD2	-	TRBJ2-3	CASSSPAGGSGTDTQYF	TGTGCCAGCAGTTCCCCAGCGGGAGGCTCTGGCACAGATACGCAGTATTTT
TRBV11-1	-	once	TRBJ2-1	CASSFAVLEQFF	TGTGCCAGCAGCTTCGCGGTGTTAGAGCAGTTCTTC
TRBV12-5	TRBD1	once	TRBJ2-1	CASGLGRQGARDEQFF	TGTGCTAGTGGTTTGGGTCGACAGGGGGCCCGGGATGAGCAGTTCTTC